A selection of T cell receptor beta chains follows, all from one sample in a study of early T cells in non-severe SARS-CoV-2 infection. MiXCR, applied by TCRdb to the 5' RACE reads, yields one record per CDR3 protein. The table lists around 76,000 distinct CDR3 sequences, around 10% of them singletons. Source material: whole blood. These TCRs come from an adult who was a healthcare worker with PCR-confirmed SARS-CoV-2 infection or an uninfected control (not recorded which). CDR3s include the opening cysteine and the closing phenylalanine or tryptophan. Each record gives: D gene, clone size, V gene, J gene, CDR3 DNA, CDR3 protein. D genes are given only for firm matches. Not every row has a clone size; where given, it reads once, few, many or a size class.

TRBD2,few,TRBV20-1,TRBJ2-2,TGCAGTGCCACCGGGGGGGTTGGCACCGGGGAGCTGTTTTTT,CSATGGVGTGELFF
-,few,TRBV5-6,TRBJ2-7,TGTGCCAGCAGCTGGGACGGAACCTACGAGCAGTACTTC,CASSWDGTYEQYF
TRBD1,many,TRBV7-6,TRBJ2-7,TGTGCCAGCAGCTTAGAGGGGGACAGGGTCGAGCAGTACTTC,CASSLEGDRVEQYF
TRBD1,many,TRBV10-3,TRBJ2-3,TGTGCCATCAGGCCCGGACAGGGGGCAGCCACAGATACGCAGTATTTT,CAIRPGQGAATDTQYF
-,many,TRBV28,TRBJ1-2,TGTGCCAGCAGTTGGGGCGGTTACACCTATGGCTACACCTTC,CASSWGGYTYGYTF
-,-,TRBV11-2,TRBJ2-5,TGTGCCAGCAGCCTACAGGCCCAAGAGACCCAGTACTTC,CASSLQAQETQYF
-,many,TRBV7-2,TRBJ2-7,TGTGCCAGCAGCTCGACACTGACCGAGTGGGAGCAGTACTTC,CASSSTLTEWEQYF
TRBD1,-,TRBV11-3,TRBJ2-1,TGTGCCAGCGGCCGGGACAGCACTTACAATGAGCAGTTCTTC,CASGRDSTYNEQFF
-,-,TRBV4-2,TRBJ1-1,TGTGCCAGCAGCCGCATTCTAGAGGACACTGAAGCTTTCTTT,CASSRILEDTEAFF
TRBD1,many,TRBV27,TRBJ1-2,TGTGCCAGCAGTTGGGACAGGGGAAACTATGGCTACACCTTC,CASSWDRGNYGYTF
TRBD1,-,TRBV9,TRBJ2-7,TGTGCCAGCAGCGTCGGGACAGGAGGCGAGCAGTACTTC,CASSVGTGGEQYF
-,-,TRBV3-1,TRBJ2-7,TGTGCCAGCAGCCAAGGGGACATCTCCTACGAGCAGTACTTC,CASSQGDISYEQYF
-,-,TRBV2,TRBJ1-2,TGTGCCATCCGGACGGCCGACTATGGCTACACCTTC,CAIRTADYGYTF
-,-,TRBV20-1,TRBJ2-5,TGCAGTGCTAGGCCACAGTTAGAGACCCAGTACTTC,CSARPQLETQYF
-,many,TRBV2,TRBJ1-3,TGTGCCAGCTCCCGACAGGACTCCTCGTTTAGCTCTGGAAACACCATATATTTT,CASSRQDSSFSSGNTIYF
TRBD1,many,TRBV7-6,TRBJ2-1,TGTGCCAGCAGCCCACGGACAGGGACCGGGAGTAAGCAGTTCTTC,CASSPRTGTGSKQFF
-,few,TRBV12-5,TRBJ2-5,TGTGCTAGTGGTCCCACGAGTTCTCAAGAGACCCAGTACTTC,CASGPTSSQETQYF
TRBD1,-,TRBV24-1,TRBJ2-3,TGTGCCACCAGAGGGACAGGCACAGATACGCAGTATTTT,CATRGTGTDTQYF
-,few,TRBV27,TRBJ2-3,TGTGCCAGCCAACCAGCAGATACGCAGTATTTT,CASQPADTQYF
-,many,TRBV12-3/TRBV12-4,TRBJ2-4,TGTGCCAGCAGGGACCGATTGGCCAAAAACATTCAGTACTTC,CASRDRLAKNIQYF
-,few,TRBV11-2,TRBJ2-5,TGTGCCAGCAGCTTAGGGACAGACCTTACGGAGACCCAGTACTTC,CASSLGTDLTETQYF
TRBD1,many,TRBV7-2,TRBJ2-1,TGTGCCAGCAGCTTAGGGGGGACAGGGTTCTACAATGAGCAGTTCTTC,CASSLGGTGFYNEQFF
-,many,TRBV5-1,TRBJ1-6,TGCGCCAGCAGCTTGGATGATAATTCACCCCTCCACTTT,CASSLDDNSPLHF
-,few,TRBV7-6,TRBJ1-5,TGTGCCAGCAGCTTAGGGGGGACGGGTTCCCATAATCAGCCCCAGCATTTT,CASSLGGTGSHNQPQHF
-,many,TRBV19,TRBJ2-2,TGTGCCAGTAGTATAGAGATGAACACCGGGGAGCTGTTTTTT,CASSIEMNTGELFF
-,-,TRBV10-2,TRBJ1-5,TGCGCCAGCAGTGCCGACAACCCGGGGCTCGGTCAGCCCCAGCATTTT,CASSADNPGLGQPQHF
TRBD1,-,TRBV2,TRBJ1-1,TGTGCCAGCAGTAAGATAGGACAGGGCGTAGGCACTGAAGCTTTCTTT,CASSKIGQGVGTEAFF
TRBD1,many,TRBV27,TRBJ1-2,TGTGCCAGCAGGGACAGGGGGCGGACCTATGGCTACACCTTC,CASRDRGRTYGYTF
TRBD1,-,TRBV14,TRBJ1-1,TGTGCCAGCACTACAGGGGGCAACACTGAAGCTTTCTTT,CASTTGGNTEAFF
TRBD1,-,TRBV7-6,TRBJ1-5,TGTGCCAGCAGCTTAGGACAGGGGCGCAATCAGCCCCAGCATTTT,CASSLGQGRNQPQHF
TRBD2,few,TRBV5-1,TRBJ2-7,TGCGCCAGCAGCTTGGGACTAGCGGGGGACCTCTACGAGCAGTACTTC,CASSLGLAGDLYEQYF
-,few,TRBV7-9,TRBJ2-1,TGTGCCAGCAGCTCGGACTCCTACAATGAGCAGTTCTTC,CASSSDSYNEQFF
TRBD1,-,TRBV29-1,TRBJ2-2,TGCAGCGGGAGACAGGGATACACCGGGGAGCTGTTTTTT,CSGRQGYTGELFF
TRBD2,many,TRBV10-3,TRBJ2-2,TGTGCCATCTCGGGACTAGCGGGGACCACCGGGGAGCTGTTTTTT,CAISGLAGTTGELFF
TRBD2,many,TRBV5-1,TRBJ2-3,TGCGCCAGCAGCACCGGGACTAGAGGCACAGATACGCAGTATTTT,CASSTGTRGTDTQYF
-,few,TRBV29-1,TRBJ1-3,TGCAGCGTTGGATCTGGAAACACCATATATTTT,CSVGSGNTIYF
-,-,TRBV3-1,TRBJ1-1,TGTGCCAGCAGCGAAGGGGCAAGATTGACGGGGAACACTGAAGCTTTCTTT,CASSEGARLTGNTEAFF
-,many,TRBV11-3,TRBJ2-2,TGTGCCAGCAGCTCGAACAGGGTCACCGGGGAGCTGTTTTTT,CASSSNRVTGELFF
-,few,TRBV11-2,TRBJ2-7,TGTGCCAGCAGCCCACAATCCGGGACCTTACACGAGCAGTACTTC,CASSPQSGTLHEQYF
TRBD2,few,TRBV3-1,TRBJ2-2,TGTGCCAGCAGCCAAGAGCGGGGGGAGAACACCGGGGAGCTGTTTTTT,CASSQERGENTGELFF
-,few,TRBV7-9,TRBJ1-1,TGTGCCAGCAGCTTAGATTGGATCTCTGAAGCTTTCTTT,CASSLDWISEAFF
-,many,TRBV20-1,TRBJ1-4,TGCAGTGCCCCCCGAGGGCTTGGTGAAAAACTGTTTTTT,CSAPRGLGEKLFF
-,many,TRBV29-1,TRBJ2-7,TGCAGCGTCCTACCCTCGCTGGATTCCTACGAGCAGTACTTC,CSVLPSLDSYEQYF